These 5 T cell receptor beta chains were sequenced from one sample in a study of blood T cell repertoires in COVID-19. Some clones are missing from TCRdb's copy, which holds only in-frame ones; the method was immunoSEQ multiplex PCR. The sample includes fewer than 250,000 clones, 89% of them seen just once. The sample comprised peripheral blood. These receptors all stem from a woman between 35 and 50 years old with acute or convalescent COVID-19.

The chain is built from TRBV21-1 and TRBJ1-4. TRBV21-1 is termed a pseudogene. This CDR3 has 17 amino acids. The CDR3 protein is CASSRAQWGATNEKLFF. The CDR3 DNA reads TGTGCCAGCAGCAGGGCCCAGTGGGGGGCAACTAATGAAAAACTGTTTTTT.

This clone was seen just once. The V and J genes are TRBV27 and TRBJ2-5; maybe TRBD2 (5 bases). This CDR3 spans 14 amino acids. Germline CDR1 reads MNHEY; CDR2 reads SMNVEV (reference sequence). V lost 5 bases and J 6 bases, leaving 16 bases between the germline ends. The DNA of the CDR3 is TGTGCCAGCAGTGCCTCGGTTCGGGGAAAGACCCAGTACTTC. Its protein is CASSASVRGKTQYF.

This sequence joins TRBV29-1 and TRBJ1-5, with 8 bases fitting TRBD1. The CDR3 extends over 14 amino acids. Germline V gene sequence: CDR1 SQVTM, CDR2 ANQGSEA. V dropped 4 bases and J dropped 0; count of bases not matched to a gene: 2. CDR3 coding DNA: TGCAGCGTTGGAGGGACAGGTAGCAATCAGCCCCAGCATTTT. It encodes CSVGGTGSNQPQHF. Drawing the rest from reference TRBV29-1 and TRBJ1-5, the complete variable domain is SAVISQKPSRDICQRGTSLTIQCQVDSQVTMMFWYRQQPGQSLTLIATANQGSEATYESGFVIDKFPISRPNLTFSTLTVSNMSPEDSSIYLCSVGGTGSNQPQHFGDGTRLSIL.

The chain has TRBV4-2 and TRBJ2-5, with 7 nucleotides matching TRBD2. V was clipped by 0 bases and J by 0 bases; unmatched bases: 4. Germline-derived CDR1 and CDR2 are LGHNA and YNFKEQ. This CDR3 region has 16 residues. The CDR3 region is CASSQEGAGDQETQYF. The CDR3 coding sequence is TGTGCCAGCAGCCAAGAAGGGGCGGGGGACCAAGAGACCCAGTACTTC.

V is TRBV10-1 and J is TRBJ1-1; 9 bases map to TRBD1. The CDR3 runs to 14 residues. Trimming cost V 0 bases and J 4 bases; bases outside gene matches: 0. CDR1 and CDR2 (germline): WNHNN, SYGVQD (reference sequence). The CDR3 here is CASSESTGGTEAFF. The CDR3 bases are TGCGCCAGCAGTGAGTCGACAGGGGGCACTGAAGCTTTCTTT.